The clone carrying this TCR beta chain occurred many times. The antigen remains undetermined. TCR beta CDR3 sequences were amplified from RNA transcripts. Researchers ran a first-round RT-PCR on the TCR CDR3 using the HTBI primer set. TCRdb processed the multiplex PCR reads anew with MiXCR; each CDR3 protein has one entry. The repertoire consists of about 840,000 distinct CDR3 sequences, with over 35% occurring once and the leading ten covering 8% to 9%. The data derive from a study of T cells in Graves' hyperthyroidism and ophthalmopathy. Study overall: Peripheral blood was acquired at first diagnosis, ahead of any therapy whatsoever. General study results and limits: Appearing also in blood were most of the thyroid clonotypes expanded above 0.001. Model output signaled ophthalmopathy a median roughly six months ahead of onset.

Trimming cost V 0 bases and J 2 bases, with 13 bases left between them. The V gene's germline CDR1 is SQVTM and CDR2 ANQGSEA. The CDR3 sequence is 15 residues long. This receptor was taken from a man younger than 30 with Graves' hyperthyroidism. The sample consisted of blood. The gene calls are TRBV29-1 and TRBJ2-5; D might be TRBD2 (5 bases). DNA for the CDR3: TGCAGCGTTGAAGATGTGAGAGGGCGTCAAGAGACCCAGTACTTC. Translated, it gives CSVEDVRGRQETQYF.